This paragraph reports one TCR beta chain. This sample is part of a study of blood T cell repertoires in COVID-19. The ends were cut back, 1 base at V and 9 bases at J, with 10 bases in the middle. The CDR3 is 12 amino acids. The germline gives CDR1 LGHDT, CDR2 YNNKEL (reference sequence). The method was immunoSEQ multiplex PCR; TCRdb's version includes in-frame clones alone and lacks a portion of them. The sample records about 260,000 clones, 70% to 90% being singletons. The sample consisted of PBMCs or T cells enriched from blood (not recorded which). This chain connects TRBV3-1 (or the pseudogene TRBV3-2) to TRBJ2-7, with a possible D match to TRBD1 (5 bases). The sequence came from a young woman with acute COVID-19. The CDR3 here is CASSQARDAQYF. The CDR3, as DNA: TGTGCCAGCAGCCAAGCCAGGGATGCGCAGTACTTC.